A single sample gave rise to the 9 T cell receptor beta chains below, sequenced in a study of blood T cell repertoires in COVID-19. Libraries were prepared by immunoSEQ multiplex PCR; TCRdb keeps only in-frame clonotypes and omits some of them. The sample has about 100,000 clones, roughly 88% seen once; the top ten hold about 6.5%. The sequenced sample was peripheral blood. Receptor source: a woman aged 55-70 years with acute or convalescent COVID-19.

The chain recombines TRBV19 with TRBJ2-1, with 7 bases matching TRBD1. V gave up 5 bases and J gave up 4 bases; unmatched junction bases: 11. The CDR3 consists of 16 residues. Germline-derived CDR1 and CDR2 are LNHDA and SQIVND (reference sequence). This CDR3 is CASSGTGQSVYNEQFF. The DNA for the CDR3 is TGTGCCAGTAGTGGAACGGGACAGTCGGTATACAATGAGCAGTTCTTC.

The chain has TRBV12-3 or TRBV12-4 and TRBJ2-7; 7 bases match TRBD1. This CDR3 has 13 amino acids. The V and J ends lost 5 bases and 3 bases, in that order; junction bases with no gene match: 4. CDR3 residues: CASSVGQVYEQYF. DNA of the CDR3: TGTGCCAGCAGTGTAGGACAGGTCTACGAGCAGTACTTC.

V usage is TRBV15 and J usage is TRBJ2-1, with 11 bases lining up with TRBD1. J gave up 1 base and V 8 bases, and 1 base lay outside the gene matches. Germline CDR1 LNHNV, CDR2 YYDKDF (reference sequence). The CDR3 loop spans 14 amino acids. The CDR3 loop reads CATGTGGSYNEQFF. The CDR3 nucleotides are TGTGCCACCGGGACAGGGGGATCCTACAATGAGCAGTTCTTC.

The rearrangement links TRBV2 to TRBJ2-1; D is perhaps TRBD2 (7 bases). This CDR3 spans 15 amino acids. The germline V and J ends were trimmed by 7 bases and 0 bases, with 13 bases remaining between them. Germline-derived CDR1 and CDR2 are SNHLY and FYNNEI. The CDR3, as DNA: TGTGCCAGCAAGGGAGGGACAAGCTCCTACAATGAGCAGTTCTTC. Translated: CASKGGTSSYNEQFF. The complete variable domain, with remaining parts taken from reference TRBV2 and TRBJ2-1, reads EPEVTQTPSHQVTQMGQEVILRCVPISNHLYFYWYRQILGQKVEFLVSFYNNEISEKSEIFDDQFSVERPDGSNFTLKIRSTKLEDSAMYFCASKGGTSSYNEQFFGPGTRLTVL.

This rearrangement joins TRBV24-1 to TRBJ2-1; 7 nucleotides match TRBD2. Germline V gene sequence: CDR1 KGHDR, CDR2 SFDVKD. V shed 5 bases and J 7 bases; nucleotides not matched to a gene: 4. The CDR3 is 13 residues long. The CDR3 nucleotides are TGTGCCACCAGTGTCGCCGGGAGGAATGAGCAGTTCTTC. Translated: CATSVAGRNEQFF.

The J gene is TRBJ1-4, the V gene TRBV29-1; perhaps TRBD1 as D (5 bases). Looked up from germline, CDR1 is SQVTM and CDR2 is ANQGSEA. CDR3 length: 13 amino acids. V lost 0 bases to trimming and J lost 8 bases, with 10 bases between them. The CDR3 is CSVEELAGEKLFF. The CDR3 DNA is TGCAGCGTTGAAGAGTTAGCAGGGGAAAAACTGTTTTTT.

This sequence joins TRBV5-6 and TRBJ1-2, with D perhaps TRBD1 (5 bases). V was pared by 4 bases and J by 4 bases, with 17 bases between. The CDR3 runs to 15 residues. CDR1 is SGHDT, CDR2 YYEEEE, per germline. CDR3 region: CASSPGHPGGYGYTF. The CDR3 DNA follows: TGTGCCAGCAGCCCCGGACACCCCGGGGGCTATGGCTACACCTTC.

This sequence joins TRBV9 and TRBJ1-1, with D possibly TRBD1 on 5 matching bases. V gave up 0 bases and J gave up 8 bases, with 8 bases separating them. This CDR3 is built from 12 residues. Looked up from germline, CDR1 is SGDLS and CDR2 is YYNGEE. CDR3 region: CASSVVEGEAFF. The CDR3 region has the DNA TGTGCCAGCAGCGTAGTGGAGGGGGAAGCTTTCTTT.

In its sample, this clone was seen once. The CDR3 bases are TGTGCCAGCAGCTTGGCGGGGGACTCCCGCTCCTACGAGCAGTACTTC. This codes for CASSLAGDSRSYEQYF. V is TRBV5-5 and J is TRBJ2-7; weak D call: TRBD2 (6 bases). V lost 0 bases, J lost 0 bases, and 13 bases lay in between. Looked up from germline, CDR1 is SGHKS and CDR2 is YYEKEE (reference sequence). The CDR3 consists of 16 residues.